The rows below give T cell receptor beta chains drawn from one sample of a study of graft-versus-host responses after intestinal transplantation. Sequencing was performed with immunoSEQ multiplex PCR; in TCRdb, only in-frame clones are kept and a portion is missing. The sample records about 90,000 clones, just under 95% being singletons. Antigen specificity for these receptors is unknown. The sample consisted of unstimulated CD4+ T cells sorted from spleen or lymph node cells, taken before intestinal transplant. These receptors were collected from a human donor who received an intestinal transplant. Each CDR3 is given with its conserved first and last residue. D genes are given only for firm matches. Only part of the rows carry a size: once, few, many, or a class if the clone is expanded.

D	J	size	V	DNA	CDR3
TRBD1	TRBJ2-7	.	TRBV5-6	TGTGCCAGCAGCTTCAAGGTTGGGCAGGGGGCGAGGGAGCAGTACTTC	CASSFKVGQGAREQYF
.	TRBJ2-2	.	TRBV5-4	TGTGCCAGCAGCCCGGACCCCTACTTGGGTACCGGGGAGCTGTTTTTT	CASSPDPYLGTGELFF
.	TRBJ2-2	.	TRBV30	TGTGCCTGCACCGGGGCGGAGGGGGCGAACACCGGGGAGCTGTTTTTT	CACTGAEGANTGELFF
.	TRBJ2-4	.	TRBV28	TGTGCCAGCAGTTTAGTAGTCAAAAACATTCAGTACTTC	CASSLVVKNIQYF
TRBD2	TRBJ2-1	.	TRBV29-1	TGCAGCGTTGAAGGGACAAGCGGGAGGGTATTCTTGGGGGTAAATGAGCAGTTCTTC	CSVEGTSGRVFLGVNEQFF
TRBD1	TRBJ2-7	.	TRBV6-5	TGTGCCAGCAGGCTACAGGGGGCGACCTACGAGCAGTACTTC	CASRLQGATYEQYF
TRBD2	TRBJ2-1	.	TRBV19	TGTGCCAGTAGTATCAGACTAGCGGGAGGACCCTACAATGAGCAGTTCTTC	CASSIRLAGGPYNEQFF
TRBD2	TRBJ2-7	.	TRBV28	TGTGCCAGCAACAAAGCGGGAGGTATCCACGAGCAGTACTTC	CASNKAGGIHEQYF
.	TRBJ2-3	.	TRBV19	TGTGCCAGTAGTATGACAGGAGGCACAGATACGCAGTATTTT	CASSMTGGTDTQYF
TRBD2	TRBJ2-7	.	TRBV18	TGTGCCAGCTCACTTCTAGCGGGGGGGGGCCTCGGCGAGCAGTACTTC	CASSLLAGGGLGEQYF
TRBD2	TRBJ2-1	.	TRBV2	TGTGCCAGCAGGGAAGGGCCTAGCGGGAGATACAATGAGCAGTTCTTC	CASREGPSGRYNEQFF
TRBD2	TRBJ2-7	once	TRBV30	TGTGCCTGGAGTCGGCTAGCGGGACTGTCCGAGCAGTACTTC	CAWSRLAGLSEQYF
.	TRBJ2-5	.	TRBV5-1	TGCGCCAGCAGCTTGGCCGTTAGCACGCAGACCCAGTACTTC	CASSLAVSTQTQYF
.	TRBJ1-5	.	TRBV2	TGTGCCAGCAGTGCGGGGGCCTCTTACAATCAGCCCCAGCATTTT	CASSAGASYNQPQHF
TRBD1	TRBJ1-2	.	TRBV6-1	TGTGCCAGCAGTGTAACAGGGACAGGGGGCAACTATGGCTACACCTTC	CASSVTGTGGNYGYTF
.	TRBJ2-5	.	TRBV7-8	TGTGCCAGCAGCTTAGGCGTTTCAAGGGCCCAGTACTTC	CASSLGVSRAQYF
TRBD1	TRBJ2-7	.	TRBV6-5	TGTGCCAGCAACAGACAGGGGGGGGACGAGCAGTACTTC	CASNRQGGDEQYF
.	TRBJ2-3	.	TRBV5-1	TGCGCCAGCAGCTTACGGACCGTCACAGATACGCAGTATTTT	CASSLRTVTDTQYF
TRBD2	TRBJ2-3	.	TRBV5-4	TGTGCCAGCAGCCGGACTAGCGGGAGGGCCGGGGATACGCAGTATTTT	CASSRTSGRAGDTQYF
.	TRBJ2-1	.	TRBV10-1	TGCGCCAGCAGTCCTACAGGGAGTGAGGCCACTCTCTACAATGAGCAGTTCTTC	CASSPTGSEATLYNEQFF
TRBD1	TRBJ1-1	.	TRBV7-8	TGTGCCAGCAGCCGGGGACAGAAAAGCACTGAAGCTTTCTTT	CASSRGQKSTEAFF
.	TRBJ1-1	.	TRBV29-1	TGCAGCGTCCTTGAAAACACTGAAGCTTTCTTT	CSVLENTEAFF
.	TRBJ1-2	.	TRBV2	TGTGCCAGCAGTGAGGACTGGGCAGGGAGGATTACGGGGGGCTACACCTTC	CASSEDWAGRITGGYTF
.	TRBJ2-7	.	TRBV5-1	TGCGCCAGCAGTGGGCAGACCAACTCCTACGAGCAGTACTTC	CASSGQTNSYEQYF
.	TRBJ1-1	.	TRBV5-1	TGCGCCAGCAGCTTGGATGGCACCCCGAACACTGAAGCTTTCTTT	CASSLDGTPNTEAFF
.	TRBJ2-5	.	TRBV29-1	TGCAGCGTTGACAGGGAAGAGACCCAGTACTTC	CSVDREETQYF
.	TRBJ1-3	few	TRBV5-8	TGTGCCAGCAGCCCTAGGGGAGACACCATATATTTT	CASSPRGDTIYF
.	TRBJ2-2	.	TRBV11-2	TGTGCCAGCAGCCTCGACAGAACCGGGGAGCTGTTTTTT	CASSLDRTGELFF
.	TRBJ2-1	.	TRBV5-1	TGCGCCAGCAGCTTGGGGCAAATAAGCTCCTACAATGAGCAGTTCTTC	CASSLGQISSYNEQFF
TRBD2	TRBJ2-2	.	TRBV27	TGTGCCTCCGGACTAGCGGGGAACACCGGGGAGCTGTTTTTT	CASGLAGNTGELFF
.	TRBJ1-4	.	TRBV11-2	TGTGCCAGCAGCACCCTGGGGGCGGCTAATGAAAAACTGTTTTTT	CASSTLGAANEKLFF
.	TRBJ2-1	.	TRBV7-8	TGTGCCAGCAGCTTAGCCAGCGATAATCATTGGGGGTTTGAGCAGTTCTTC	CASSLASDNHWGFEQFF
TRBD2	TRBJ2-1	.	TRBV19	TGTGCCAGTAGCATACCGGGACTAGTCGACGAGCAGTTCTTC	CASSIPGLVDEQFF
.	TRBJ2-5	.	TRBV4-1	TGCGCCAGCAGCCGCTACCCTTCAAGCGGGCCTCAAGAGACCCAGTACTTC	CASSRYPSSGPQETQYF
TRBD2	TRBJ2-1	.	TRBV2	TGTGCCAGCAGTACCAAACCCGGGACTAGCGGGAGTTTCGACAATGAGCAGTTCTTC	CASSTKPGTSGSFDNEQFF
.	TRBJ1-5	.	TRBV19	TGTGCCACCAACCGGGACACCACAAGCAATCAGCCCCAGCATTTT	CATNRDTTSNQPQHF
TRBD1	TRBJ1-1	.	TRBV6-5	TGTGCCATCCTTACAGGGGGCATCACTGAAGCTTTCTTT	CAILTGGITEAFF
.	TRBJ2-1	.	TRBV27	TGTGCCAGCAGCACGGGACTCAACGGCTATGAGCAGTTCTTC	CASSTGLNGYEQFF
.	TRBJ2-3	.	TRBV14	TGTGCCAGCAGCCAAGGTCCTAGCGCCACAGATACGCAGTATTTT	CASSQGPSATDTQYF
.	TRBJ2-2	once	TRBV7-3	TGTGCCAGCAGCTTAAGGGAGACCGGGGAGCTGTTTTTT	CASSLRETGELFF
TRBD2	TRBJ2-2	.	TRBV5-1	TGCGCCAGCAGCTGGGTAGCGGGAGCGAACACCGGGGAGCTGTTTTTT	CASSWVAGANTGELFF
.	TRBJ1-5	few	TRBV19	TGTGCCAGTAGTATAAACGGTGCTAGCAATCAGCCCCAGCATTTT	CASSINGASNQPQHF
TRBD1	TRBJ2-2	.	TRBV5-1	TGCGCCAGCAGCGAAATTCCCGGGACAGGGAACACCGGGGAGCTGTTTTTT	CASSEIPGTGNTGELFF
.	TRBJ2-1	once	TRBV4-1	TGCGCCAGCAGCCAAGTCGGGCTGACCGCCGTCAATGAGCAGTTCTTC	CASSQVGLTAVNEQFF
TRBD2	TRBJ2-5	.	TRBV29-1	TGCAGCGTTTCACTAGCGGGAGTTGAAGAGACCCAGTACTTC	CSVSLAGVEETQYF
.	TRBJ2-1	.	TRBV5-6	TGTGCCAGCAGCTCCAGGGTTTTGATTAACAATGAGCAGTTCTTC	CASSSRVLINNEQFF
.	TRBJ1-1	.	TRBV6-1	TGTGCCAGCAGTGAAGGGGGTTTTGGGGATTCTGAAGCTTTCTTT	CASSEGGFGDSEAFF
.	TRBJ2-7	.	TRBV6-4	TGTGCCAGCAGTGACCCCGGACTACGGAGCTACGAGCAGTACTTC	CASSDPGLRSYEQYF
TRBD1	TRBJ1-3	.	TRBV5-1	TGCGCCAGCAGCTTGGGTACAGGGGGCGCAATGGACTCTGGAAACACCATATATTTT	CASSLGTGGAMDSGNTIYF
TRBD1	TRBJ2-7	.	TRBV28	TGTGCCAGCAGAAGTTCCGGGACAGGCTCCTACGAGCAGTACTTC	CASRSSGTGSYEQYF
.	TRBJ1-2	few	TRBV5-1	TGCGCCAGCAGCTCGAAAACCCTCGGGGGGGGTGGCTACACCTTC	CASSSKTLGGGGYTF